The rows below give T cell receptor beta chains drawn from one sample of a study of cytomegalovirus exposure and HLA in healthy donors. Clones were sequenced by immunoSEQ multiplex PCR, and TCRdb holds only the in-frame ones, with some missing. Among around 160,000 clones listed, roughly 84% were seen once. The material sequenced was PBMCs. These receptor sequences come from a woman under 30 in good health and CMV-seronegative. Both conserved end residues are part of each CDR3. Each record gives: D gene, J gene, CDR3 length, V gene, clone size, CDR3 DNA, CDR3 protein. D genes are given only for firm matches. Only some rows state a clone size, as once, few, many or a class for expanded clones.

D: TRBD1; J: TRBJ1-5; length: 16; V: TRBV9; size: few; DNA: TGTGCCAGCAGCGCCGGGGACAGGGTGAGCAATCAGCCCCAGCATTTT; CDR3: CASSAGDRVSNQPQHF
D: NA; J: TRBJ1-4; length: 12; V: TRBV30; size: NA; DNA: TGTGCCTGGAGTCCCAGGGTCGAAAAACTGTTTTTT; CDR3: CAWSPRVEKLFF
D: NA; J: TRBJ2-2; length: 14; V: TRBV7-9; size: few; DNA: TGTGCCAGCAGCTCGTGGGCGGGCGCCGGGGAGCTGTTTTTT; CDR3: CASSSWAGAGELFF
D: TRBD1; J: TRBJ1-2; length: 16; V: TRBV6-6; size: NA; DNA: TGTGCCAGCAGCCGAGGACAGGACACGACGACCTATGGCTACACCTTC; CDR3: CASSRGQDTTTYGYTF
D: TRBD1; J: TRBJ1-5; length: 16; V: TRBV30; size: NA; DNA: TGTGCCTGGAGTCCCCCCGGCAGGGGGAGCAATCAGCCCCAGCATTTT; CDR3: CAWSPPGRGSNQPQHF
D: NA; J: TRBJ1-2; length: 15; V: TRBV19; size: NA; DNA: TGTGCCAGTAGTATAGGGAAACAGCCTATCTATGGCTACACCTTC; CDR3: CASSIGKQPIYGYTF
D: NA; J: TRBJ1-1; length: 15; V: TRBV7-3; size: NA; DNA: TGTGCCAGCAGCTTAAATCCAGGGGTAACTTATGAAGCTTTCTTT; CDR3: CASSLNPGVTYEAFF
D: NA; J: TRBJ2-7; length: 14; V: TRBV7-2; size: NA; DNA: TGTGCCAGCAGCCAGAGCGGACTGGACTACGAGCAGTACTTC; CDR3: CASSQSGLDYEQYF
D: TRBD1; J: TRBJ1-5; length: 14; V: TRBV19; size: NA; DNA: TGTGCCAGTAGCCAAGGACAGGGCCCATGGCCCCAGCATTTT; CDR3: CASSQGQGPWPQHF
D: NA; J: TRBJ2-7; length: 17; V: TRBV7-9; size: NA; DNA: TGTTCCAGCAGCTTAGCGCCTTCGGGATTGTTAAACTACGAGCAGTACTTC; CDR3: CSSSLAPSGLLNYEQYF
D: TRBD1; J: TRBJ1-1; length: 12; V: TRBV6-5; size: NA; DNA: TGTGCCAGCAGTCGGGGACAGTCCGGGGCTTTCTTT; CDR3: CASSRGQSGAFF
D: NA; J: TRBJ1-1; length: 15; V: TRBV4-1; size: NA; DNA: TGCGCCAGCAGCCAACCGACAGCCAGTTTGGCTGAAGCTTTCTTT; CDR3: CASSQPTASLAEAFF
D: NA; J: TRBJ1-1; length: 13; V: TRBV6-1; size: NA; DNA: TGTGCCAGCAGTGAAACTATGAACACTGAAGCTTTCTTT; CDR3: CASSETMNTEAFF
D: NA; J: TRBJ1-1; length: 19; V: TRBV7-2; size: NA; DNA: TGTGCCAGCAGCTTAAAACTCGGGAGGGGTGGACAATGGAACACTGAAGCTTTCTTT; CDR3: CASSLKLGRGGQWNTEAFF
D: NA; J: TRBJ1-2; length: 14; V: TRBV5-1; size: NA; DNA: TGCGCCAGCACGGTGGGGGGTGGTAGCTATGGCTACACCTTC; CDR3: CASTVGGGSYGYTF
D: TRBD2; J: TRBJ2-3; length: 15; V: TRBV5-1; size: NA; DNA: TGCGCCAGCAGCCCCAGCGGGGGGTACACAGATACGCAGTATTTT; CDR3: CASSPSGGYTDTQYF
D: NA; J: TRBJ1-5; length: 16; V: TRBV4-1; size: NA; DNA: TGCGCCAGCAGCCAGGGGGGGTTAGGTCATGATCAGCCCCAGCATTTT; CDR3: CASSQGGLGHDQPQHF
D: TRBD1; J: TRBJ2-2; length: 16; V: TRBV28; size: once; DNA: TGTGCCAGCAGATCACGGGACAGGGACATCACCGGGGAGCTGTTTTTT; CDR3: CASRSRDRDITGELFF
D: NA; J: TRBJ1-1; length: 16; V: TRBV11-2; size: NA; DNA: TGTGCCAGCAGCCCACAAGGCGGGGGTGGAGGGCCTGAAGCTTTCTTT; CDR3: CASSPQGGGGGPEAFF
D: TRBD1; J: TRBJ1-4; length: 17; V: TRBV14; size: NA; DNA: TGTGCCAGCAGCCAAGATTTTTTCCCGGGACAGGAAGCAAAACTGTTTTTT; CDR3: CASSQDFFPGQEAKLFF
D: NA; J: TRBJ2-3; length: 14; V: TRBV10-3; size: NA; DNA: TGTGCCATCAGTGAGCCCCCAGGGCCCAATACGCAGTATTTT; CDR3: CAISEPPGPNTQYF
D: TRBD2; J: TRBJ2-1; length: 16; V: TRBV27; size: once; DNA: TGTGCCAGCAGTCGTAACCGGGGGGGTTCCTACAATGAGCAGTTCTTC; CDR3: CASSRNRGGSYNEQFF
D: TRBD1; J: TRBJ2-7; length: 15; V: TRBV28; size: NA; DNA: TGTGCCAGCAGACCAACCGGGACAGGAGACTACGAGCAGTACTTC; CDR3: CASRPTGTGDYEQYF
D: TRBD2; J: TRBJ2-2; length: 17; V: TRBV4-1; size: few; DNA: TGCGCCAGCAGCCAGGGACTAGCGGGGGGGCTCACCGGGGAGCTGTTTTTT; CDR3: CASSQGLAGGLTGELFF
D: NA; J: TRBJ2-2; length: 14; V: TRBV6-4; size: few; DNA: TGTGCCAGCAGCAGGGGGGTTGACACCGGGGAGCTGTTTTTT; CDR3: CASSRGVDTGELFF
D: NA; J: TRBJ2-3; length: 16; V: TRBV4-1; size: NA; DNA: TGCGCCAGCAGCCAAACAGCTAACGTTCCCACAGATACGCAGTATTTT; CDR3: CASSQTANVPTDTQYF
D: TRBD1; J: TRBJ1-1; length: 16; V: TRBV19; size: NA; DNA: TGTGCCAGTAGCCTAGGGGCGAATCCGGGACAGGGGACCGCTTTCTTT; CDR3: CASSLGANPGQGTAFF
D: TRBD1; J: TRBJ1-5; length: 15; V: TRBV6-1; size: NA; DNA: TGTGCCAGCACGGGGGTAGGACAGGCGAAACAGCCCCAGCATTTT; CDR3: CASTGVGQAKQPQHF
D: TRBD2; J: TRBJ2-5; length: 16; V: TRBV30; size: NA; DNA: TGTGCCTGGAGTGGGGGTAGCGGGGGGGGACAAGAGACCCAGTACTTC; CDR3: CAWSGGSGGGQETQYF
D: NA; J: TRBJ1-1; length: 12; V: TRBV7-9; size: once; DNA: TGTGCAGGTGGGGCAGGGGATACTGAAGCTTTCTTT; CDR3: CAGGAGDTEAFF
D: TRBD1; J: TRBJ1-2; length: 19; V: TRBV6-4; size: NA; DNA: TGTGCCAGCAGTGTCCACTCAAGGGGGCGACGCGGGCCTAACTATGGCTACACCTTC; CDR3: CASSVHSRGRRGPNYGYTF
D: NA; J: TRBJ1-1; length: 13; V: TRBV30; size: NA; DNA: TGTGCCTGGAGTGCTTTGTGGAGTACTGAAGCTTTCTTT; CDR3: CAWSALWSTEAFF
D: NA; J: TRBJ1-2; length: 13; V: TRBV5-4; size: NA; DNA: TGTGCCAGCAGCTTTGGGGGGGGATATGGCTACACCTTC; CDR3: CASSFGGGYGYTF
D: NA; J: TRBJ2-7; length: 14; V: TRBV28; size: once; DNA: TGTGCCAGCAGCCCGGGAACCCGGAAGTACGAGCAGTACTTC; CDR3: CASSPGTRKYEQYF
D: NA; J: TRBJ2-1; length: 15; V: TRBV6-4; size: NA; DNA: TGTGCCAGCAGTGACCGGGGGGCCTCCTACAATGAGCAGTTCTTC; CDR3: CASSDRGASYNEQFF
D: NA; J: TRBJ1-1; length: 12; V: TRBV9; size: NA; DNA: TGTGCCAGCAGTCCAGCAGGGACTGAAGCTTTCTTT; CDR3: CASSPAGTEAFF
D: NA; J: TRBJ2-2; length: 15; V: TRBV7-2; size: few; DNA: TGTGCCAGCAGCTTAGTGATGGGGCGAACCGGGGAGCTGTTTTTT; CDR3: CASSLVMGRTGELFF
D: TRBD2; J: TRBJ2-7; length: 17; V: TRBV5-1; size: NA; DNA: TGCGCCAGCAGCTTCTCGCCCCCGGGAAGCGGGGCCCTCGAGCAGTACTTC; CDR3: CASSFSPPGSGALEQYF
D: NA; J: TRBJ1-1; length: 12; V: TRBV5-5; size: NA; DNA: TGTGCCAGCAGCTTAGTAGCCACTGAAGCTTTCTTT; CDR3: CASSLVATEAFF
D: TRBD1; J: TRBJ2-2; length: 14; V: TRBV11-2; size: NA; DNA: TGTGCCAGCAGCCGGGACAGGGTCGCCGGGGAGCTGTTTTTT; CDR3: CASSRDRVAGELFF
D: TRBD1; J: TRBJ1-4; length: 14; V: TRBV6-5; size: NA; DNA: TGTGCCAGCAGTCCGGGGACAGTAAATGAAAAACTGTTTTTT; CDR3: CASSPGTVNEKLFF
D: TRBD2; J: TRBJ2-7; length: 21; V: TRBV5-1; size: NA; DNA: TGCGCCAGCAGCTTGGGGATTCTCCGACTAGCGGGCGGGGTGGGGCCCTACGAGCAGTACTTC; CDR3: CASSLGILRLAGGVGPYEQYF
D: TRBD1; J: TRBJ2-5; length: 15; V: TRBV5-1; size: few; DNA: TGCGCCAGCAGCCCCGGGACAGGGTACCAAGAGACCCAGTACTTC; CDR3: CASSPGTGYQETQYF
D: TRBD1; J: TRBJ2-7; length: 15; V: TRBV11-3; size: NA; DNA: TGTGCCAGCAGCTTAGGGACAGGGGAACTCTACGAGCAGTACTTC; CDR3: CASSLGTGELYEQYF
D: TRBD2; J: TRBJ2-3; length: 18; V: TRBV5-4; size: NA; DNA: TGTGCCAGCAGTTCCGGACTAGCGGGGGGACTTAGCACAGATACGCAGTATTTT; CDR3: CASSSGLAGGLSTDTQYF
D: TRBD1; J: TRBJ1-4; length: 16; V: TRBV11-2; size: NA; DNA: TGTGCCAGCAACCCCCCGGGTGGGACAGGGTATGAAAAACTGTTTTTT; CDR3: CASNPPGGTGYEKLFF